This T cell receptor beta chain was identified during a study of spatial heterogeneity in lung cancer. Overall study context: The average count in raw reads for each unique TCR and UMI combination exceeded eight appearances.

All TCR cDNA molecules were individually tagged with a unique molecular identifier. Using its own MiXCR run on the 5' RACE reads, TCRdb lists one record per CDR3 protein. This repertoire shows approximately 40,000 distinct CDR3 sequences, less than 9% found once; its top ten account for around 29%. This clonotype came up many times. Time point of the sample: sample taken at primary tumor resection. Patients with untreated early-stage non-small cell lung cancer, numbering around 71, were the donors. CDR1 and CDR2 (germline): MRHNA, SNTAGT. CDR3 length: 15 amino acids. Trimming took off 6 bases at V and 0 bases at J, with 14 bases between the two ends.

The starting material was PBMCs, obtained at surgery. The chain has TRBV6-4 and TRBJ1-1, with TRBD1 as a possible D gene (6 bases). This clonotype was obtained from a female donor with early-stage non-small cell lung cancer. The CDR3 here is CASSGMDRMNTEAFF. The CDR3 DNA is TGTGCCAGCAGCGGAATGGACAGAATGAACACTGAAGCTTTCTTT.